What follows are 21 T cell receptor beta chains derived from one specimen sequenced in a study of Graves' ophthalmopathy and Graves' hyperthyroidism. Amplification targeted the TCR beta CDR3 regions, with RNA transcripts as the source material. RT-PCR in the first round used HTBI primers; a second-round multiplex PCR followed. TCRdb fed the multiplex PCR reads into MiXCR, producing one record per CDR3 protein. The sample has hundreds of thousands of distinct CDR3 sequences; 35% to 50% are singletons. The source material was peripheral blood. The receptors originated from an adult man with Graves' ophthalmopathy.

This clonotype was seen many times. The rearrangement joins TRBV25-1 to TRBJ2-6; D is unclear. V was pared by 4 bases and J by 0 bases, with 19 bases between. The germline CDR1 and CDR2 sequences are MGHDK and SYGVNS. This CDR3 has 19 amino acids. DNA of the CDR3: TGTGCCAGCAGTGCTGCGGTGGGGTGGGAATCCTCTGGGGCCAACGTCCTGACTTTC. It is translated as CASSAAVGWESSGANVLTF.

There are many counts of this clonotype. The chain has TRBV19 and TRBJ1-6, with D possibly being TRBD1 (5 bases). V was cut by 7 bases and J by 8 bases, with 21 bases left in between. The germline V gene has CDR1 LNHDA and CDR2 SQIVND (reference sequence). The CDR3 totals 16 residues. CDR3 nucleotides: TGTGCCAGTACGCGCCCGGAAAGTGGGGCTTATTCACCCCTCCACTTT. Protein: CASTRPESGAYSPLHF.

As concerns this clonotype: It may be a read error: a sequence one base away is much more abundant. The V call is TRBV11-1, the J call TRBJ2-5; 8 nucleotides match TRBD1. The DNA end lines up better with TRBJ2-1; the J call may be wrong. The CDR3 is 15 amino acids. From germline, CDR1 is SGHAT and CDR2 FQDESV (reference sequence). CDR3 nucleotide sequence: TGTGCCAGCAGCACTTCCGGGACAGGAGCCTACGAGCAGTTCTTC. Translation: CASSTSGTGAYEQFF.

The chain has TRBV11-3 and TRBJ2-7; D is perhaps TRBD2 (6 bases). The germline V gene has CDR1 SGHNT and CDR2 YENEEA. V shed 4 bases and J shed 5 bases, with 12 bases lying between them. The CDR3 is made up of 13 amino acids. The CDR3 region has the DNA TGTGCCAGCAGCTCCCTAGGCGGGGACGAGCAGTACTTC. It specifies CASSSLGGDEQYF.

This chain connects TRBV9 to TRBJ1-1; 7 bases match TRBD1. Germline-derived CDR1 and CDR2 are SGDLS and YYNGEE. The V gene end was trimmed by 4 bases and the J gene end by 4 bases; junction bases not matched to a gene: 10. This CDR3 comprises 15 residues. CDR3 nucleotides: TGTGCCAGCAGCTTACCCCACAGGGGTAGCACTGAAGCTTTCTTT. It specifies CASSLPHRGSTEAFF.

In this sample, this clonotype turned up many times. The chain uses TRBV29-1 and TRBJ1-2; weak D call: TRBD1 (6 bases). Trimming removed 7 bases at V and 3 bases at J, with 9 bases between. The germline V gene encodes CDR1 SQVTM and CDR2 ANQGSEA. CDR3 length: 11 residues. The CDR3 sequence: CSGYRDYGYTF. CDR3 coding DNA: TGCAGCGGCTACAGGGACTATGGCTACACCTTC.

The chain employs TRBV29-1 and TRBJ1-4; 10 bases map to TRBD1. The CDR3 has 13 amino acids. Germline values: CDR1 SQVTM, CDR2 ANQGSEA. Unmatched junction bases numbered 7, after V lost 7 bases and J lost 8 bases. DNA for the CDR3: TGCAGCGATGGGGGGACAGGGGTCGAAAAACTGTTTTTT. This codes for CSDGGTGVEKLFF.

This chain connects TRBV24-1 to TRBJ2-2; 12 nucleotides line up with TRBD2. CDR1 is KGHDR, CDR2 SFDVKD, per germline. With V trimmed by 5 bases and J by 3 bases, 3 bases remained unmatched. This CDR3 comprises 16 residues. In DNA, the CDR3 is TGTGCCACCAGTGCTAGACTAGCGGGGGACACCGGGGAGCTGTTTTTT. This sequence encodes CATSARLAGDTGELFF.

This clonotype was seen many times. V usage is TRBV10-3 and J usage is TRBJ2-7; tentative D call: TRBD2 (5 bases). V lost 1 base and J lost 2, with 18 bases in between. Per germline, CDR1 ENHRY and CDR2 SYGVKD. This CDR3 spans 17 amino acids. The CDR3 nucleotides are TGTGCCATCAGTGAGTTGGAAAGCCGGGAATCGCCCTACGAGCAGTACTTC. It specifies CAISELESRESPYEQYF.

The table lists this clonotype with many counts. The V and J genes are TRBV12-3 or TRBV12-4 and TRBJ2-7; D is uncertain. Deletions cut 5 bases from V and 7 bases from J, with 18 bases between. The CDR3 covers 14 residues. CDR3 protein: CASSPQYGTPEQYF. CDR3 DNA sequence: TGTGCCAGCAGTCCGCAGTACGGAACCCCGGAGCAGTACTTC.

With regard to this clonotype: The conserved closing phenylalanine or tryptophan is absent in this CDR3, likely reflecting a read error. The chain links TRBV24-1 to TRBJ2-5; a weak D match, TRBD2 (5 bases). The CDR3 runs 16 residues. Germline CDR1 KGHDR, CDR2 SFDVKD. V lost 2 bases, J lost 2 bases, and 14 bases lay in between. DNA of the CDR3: TGTGCCACCAGTGATTGGGCTAGCCGAAAACAAGAGACCCAGTACATC. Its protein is CATSDWASRKQETQYI.

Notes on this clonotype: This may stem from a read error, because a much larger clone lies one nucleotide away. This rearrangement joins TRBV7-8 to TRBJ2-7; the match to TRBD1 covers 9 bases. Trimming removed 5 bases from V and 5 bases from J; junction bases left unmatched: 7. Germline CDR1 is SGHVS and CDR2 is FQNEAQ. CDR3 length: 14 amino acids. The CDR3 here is CASSPGTGSNEQYF. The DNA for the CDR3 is TGTGCCAGCAGCCCCGGGACAGGGAGCAACGAGCAGTACTTC.

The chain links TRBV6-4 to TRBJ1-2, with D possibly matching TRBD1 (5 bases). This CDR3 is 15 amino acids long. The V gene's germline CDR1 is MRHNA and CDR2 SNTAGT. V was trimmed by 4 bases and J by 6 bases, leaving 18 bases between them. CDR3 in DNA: TGTGCCAGCAGTGCTACTGACACCGGGGCCAATGGCTACACCTTC. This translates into CASSATDTGANGYTF.

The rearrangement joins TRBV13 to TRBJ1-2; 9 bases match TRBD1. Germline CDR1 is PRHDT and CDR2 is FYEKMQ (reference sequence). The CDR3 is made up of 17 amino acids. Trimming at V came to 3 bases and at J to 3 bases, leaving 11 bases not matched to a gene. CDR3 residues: CASSLVTGGPLDYGYTF. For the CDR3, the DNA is TGTGCCAGCAGCTTGGTTACAGGGGGCCCACTGGACTATGGCTACACCTTC.

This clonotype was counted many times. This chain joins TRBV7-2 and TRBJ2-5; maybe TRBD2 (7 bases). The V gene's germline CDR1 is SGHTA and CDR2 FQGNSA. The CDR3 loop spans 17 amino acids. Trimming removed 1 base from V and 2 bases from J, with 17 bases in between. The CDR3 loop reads CASSLGGGGAKQETQYF. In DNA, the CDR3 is TGTGCCAGCAGCTTAGGAGGTGGGGGGGCCAAACAAGAGACCCAGTACTTC.

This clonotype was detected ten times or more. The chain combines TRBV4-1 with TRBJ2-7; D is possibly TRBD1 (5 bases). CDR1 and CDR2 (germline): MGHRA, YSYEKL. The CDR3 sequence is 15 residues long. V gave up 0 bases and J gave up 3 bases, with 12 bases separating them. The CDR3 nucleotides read TGCGCCAGCAGCCAAGATCAGGGCTCGTTCTACGAGCAGTACTTC. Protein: CASSQDQGSFYEQYF.

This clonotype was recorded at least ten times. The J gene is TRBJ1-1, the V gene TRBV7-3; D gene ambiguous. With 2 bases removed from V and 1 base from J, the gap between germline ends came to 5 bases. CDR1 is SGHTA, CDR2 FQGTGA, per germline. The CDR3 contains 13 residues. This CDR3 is CASSLYENTEAFF. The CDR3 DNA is TGTGCCAGCAGCTTATATGAGAACACTGAAGCTTTCTTT.

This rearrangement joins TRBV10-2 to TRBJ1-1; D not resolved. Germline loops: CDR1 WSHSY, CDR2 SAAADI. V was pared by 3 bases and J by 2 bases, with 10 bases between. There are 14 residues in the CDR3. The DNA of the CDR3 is TGCGCCAGCAGTGATGGCGGGGTAAACACTGAAGCTTTCTTT. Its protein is CASSDGGVNTEAFF.

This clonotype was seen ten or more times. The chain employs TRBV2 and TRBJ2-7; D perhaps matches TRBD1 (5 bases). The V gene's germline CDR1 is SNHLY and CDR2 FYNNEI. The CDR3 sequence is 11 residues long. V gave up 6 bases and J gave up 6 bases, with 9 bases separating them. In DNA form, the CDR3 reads TGTGCCAGCAGCCCTAGGGGCGAGCAGTACTTC. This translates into CASSPRGEQYF.

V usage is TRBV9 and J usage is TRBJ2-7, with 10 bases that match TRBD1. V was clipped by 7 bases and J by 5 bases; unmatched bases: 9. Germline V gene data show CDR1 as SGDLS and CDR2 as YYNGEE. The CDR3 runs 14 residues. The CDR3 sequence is CASSKLGTGDEQYF. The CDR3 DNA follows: TGTGCCAGCTCAAAGTTAGGGACAGGGGACGAGCAGTACTTC.

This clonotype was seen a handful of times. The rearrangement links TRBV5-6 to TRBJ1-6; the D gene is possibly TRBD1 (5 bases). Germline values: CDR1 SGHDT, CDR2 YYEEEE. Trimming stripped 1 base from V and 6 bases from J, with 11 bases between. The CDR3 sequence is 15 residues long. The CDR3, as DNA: TGTGCCAGCAGCTTGAGTCCCGGGGGTAATTCACCCCTCCACTTT. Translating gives CASSLSPGGNSPLHF.